This entry features one TCR beta chain sequence. The antigen is undetermined. CDR1 SGHTA and CDR2 FQGNSA come from the germline V gene. The CDR3 is 13 amino acids. J lost 7 bases, V lost 2 bases, and 2 bases had no gene match. This specimen belongs to a study of T-cell memory formation after mild COVID-19. General study findings and limits: Clones that contracted from day 15 to 85 had balanced CD4/CD8; later expanders were CD4+ biased.

Amplification by 5'RACE using constant-segment primers produced TCR alpha and TCR beta cDNA libraries that carried sample barcodes and UMIs. Each CDR3 protein is one row after TCRdb ran MiXCR on the 5' RACE reads. The sample yields approximately 480,000 distinct CDR3 sequences, about 20% seen once. V usage is TRBV7-2 and J usage is TRBJ2-1, with 7 bases matching TRBD2. This TCR derives from an adult woman who had mild COVID-19 (a few samples of this study predate the infection). Cell type and time point are not known. Sample: PBMCs or a T cell subset sorted from them (not recorded which). This chain's CDR3 is CASSLRRENEQFF. The CDR3 DNA reads TGTGCCAGCAGCTTACGGCGGGAGAATGAGCAGTTCTTC.